A single sample is the source of the 2 T cell receptor beta chains below, sequenced in a study of cytomegalovirus exposure and HLA in healthy donors. Researchers ran the PCR with 60 Vbeta and 13 Jbeta primers. Only in-frame clones appear in the TCRdb table, and some are missing; sequencing was by immunoSEQ multiplex PCR. The sample has approximately 77,000 clones; about 73% are singletons. The sample taken for sequencing was PBMCs. These receptors were obtained from a middle-aged man in good health and CMV-seronegative.

This chain connects TRBV27 to TRBJ1-1; 7 bases map to TRBD1. The junction had 4 bases not matched to a gene; V was cut back by 4 bases and J by 8 bases. Per the germline V gene, CDR1 is MNHEY and CDR2 is SMNVEV (reference sequence). The CDR3 is made up of 12 amino acids. CDR3 sequence: CASSSTGEEAFF. Written as DNA, the CDR3 is TGTGCCAGCAGTTCCACAGGGGAAGAAGCTTTCTTT.

This clone was seen only once. This chain joins TRBV15 and TRBJ2-5; no clear D. Trimming pared 0 bases from V and 5 bases from J, leaving 7 bases between. The CDR3 has 13 amino acids. CDR1 is LNHNV and CDR2 is YYDKDF in the germline V gene (reference sequence). DNA for the CDR3: TGTGCCACCAGCAGAGATTCTCGGGAGACCCAGTACTTC. Translated: CATSRDSRETQYF.